Below, 24 T cell receptor beta chains from the same sample are listed, as sequenced in a study of blood T cell repertoires in COVID-19. Assay used: immunoSEQ multiplex PCR; TCRdb lists only in-frame clones, some missing. The sample has around 240,000 clones, 65% to 90% seen once. The sequenced material came from peripheral blood. The source is a woman in her 40s who had recovered from COVID-19.

This chain joins TRBV2 and TRBJ2-5; no definite D call. CDR1 and CDR2 from the germline V gene are SNHLY and FYNNEI. The length of the CDR3 is 12 residues. V was cut by 6 bases and J by 5 bases, with 10 bases left in between. In DNA form, the CDR3 reads TGTGCCAGCAGCGCAACGCGGGAGACCCAGTACTTC. The encoded protein is CASSATRETQYF.

V usage is TRBV5-1 and J usage is TRBJ2-1; TRBD2 aligns across 9 bases. CDR3 length: 15 amino acids. Looked up from germline, CDR1 is SGHRS and CDR2 is YFSETQ. Unmatched junction bases numbered 5, after V lost 1 base and J lost 6 bases. Here the CDR3 reads CASSLSGGSINEQFF. DNA for the CDR3: TGCGCCAGCAGCTTGAGCGGGGGGAGCATCAATGAGCAGTTCTTC.

The chain is built from TRBV14 and TRBJ2-5; TRBD1 aligns across 7 bases. Germline-derived CDR1 and CDR2 are SGHDN and FVKESK. Trimming removed 4 bases from V and 5 bases from J; junction bases left unmatched: 13. The CDR3 is made up of 16 amino acids. Written as DNA, the CDR3 is TGTGCCAGCAGCCGTCGACAGGGCACGCCACGGGAGACCCAGTACTTC. Residues: CASSRRQGTPRETQYF.

This rearrangement joins TRBV18 to TRBJ1-5; 7 bases are shared with TRBD1. The V segment lost 6 bases and the J segment 5 bases; nucleotides outside the gene matches: 10. CDR1 is KGHSH and CDR2 is LQKENI in the germline V gene. The CDR3 is 15 amino acids. The CDR3 loop is CASSQGTATYQPQHF. The CDR3 region has the DNA TGTGCCAGCTCCCAAGGGACAGCAACTTATCAGCCCCAGCATTTT.

In its sample, this clone was seen a few times. This rearrangement joins TRBV9 to TRBJ2-3; a possible D gene is TRBD2 (6 bases). The CDR3 has 16 residues. Trimming cost V 3 bases and J 2 bases, with 16 bases left between them. Germline assignment: CDR1 SGDLS and CDR2 YYNGEE. The DNA for the CDR3 is TGTGCCAGCAGCGCCTCTTTCGGGGGAACCACAGATACGCAGTATTTT. Its translation is CASSASFGGTTDTQYF.

CDR3 nucleotide sequence: TGTGCCTGGAGTGATAGCAGGGCGGGGGAGCAGTACTTC. It specifies CAWSDSRAGEQYF. The chain combines TRBV30 with TRBJ2-7; D is perhaps TRBD2 (6 bases). V was trimmed by 1 base and J by 7 bases, leaving 14 bases between them. CDR3 length equals 13 residues. The germline V gene encodes CDR1 GTSNPN and CDR2 SVGIG (reference sequence).

There are a few counts of this clone. The chain joins TRBV3-1 (or the pseudogene TRBV3-2) to TRBJ1-6; D possibly corresponds to TRBD1 (6 bases). Germline-derived CDR1 and CDR2 are LGHDT and YNNKEL (reference sequence). The CDR3 has 14 amino acids. V lost 4 bases and J 6 bases, leaving 10 bases between the germline ends. The CDR3, as DNA: TGTGCCAGCAGCCGGGGACACATTAATTCACCCCTCCACTTT. Translated: CASSRGHINSPLHF.

The V and J genes are TRBV7-2 and TRBJ2-7; D may be TRBD2 (6 bases). V lost 5 bases and J 2 bases, leaving 19 bases between the germline ends. This CDR3 spans 16 amino acids. Germline V lookup: CDR1 SGHTA, CDR2 FQGNSA. CDR3 nucleotides: TGTGCCAGCAGCCAAAAGCACACCGGAGGGGCCTACGAGCAGTACTTC. This encodes CASSQKHTGGAYEQYF.

This clone appeared a few times. The CDR3 region is CASRDKVDGMNTEAFF. Written as DNA, the CDR3 is TGTGCCAGCAGGGACAAGGTGGACGGAATGAACACTGAAGCTTTCTTT. The chain combines TRBV5-5 with TRBJ1-1, with a tentative D call TRBD1 (5 bases). This CDR3 has 16 residues. V shed 5 bases and J shed 0 bases, with 17 bases lying between them. Germline V gives CDR1 SGHKS, CDR2 YYEKEE (reference sequence).

The chain links TRBV10-3 to TRBJ2-1, with D maybe TRBD1 (5 bases). V lost 6 bases and J 7 bases, leaving 13 bases between the germline ends. This CDR3 region has 13 residues. In germline, CDR1 is ENHRY, CDR2 SYGVKD. The CDR3 spells CAIRHPPGNEQFF. The CDR3 bases are TGTGCCATCAGGCACCCTCCAGGGAATGAGCAGTTCTTC.

The CDR3 DNA reads TGTGCCAGCAGTTCCCCGGCAGGGGGTAGAGATACGCAGTATTTT. It yields the protein CASSSPAGGRDTQYF. The rearrangement links TRBV28 to TRBJ2-3, with TRBD1 matching over 7 bases. Germline CDR1 is MDHEN and CDR2 is SYDVKM. V shed 4 bases, J shed 5 bases, and the junction held 9 bases outside the gene matches. CDR3 length equals 15 residues.

The rearrangement links TRBV19 to TRBJ2-2, with 7 bases fitting TRBD1. The CDR3 is made up of 14 amino acids. V lost 1 base and J lost 7; bases outside the gene matches: 3. The germline V gene encodes CDR1 LNHDA and CDR2 SQIVND (reference sequence). The CDR3 coding sequence is TGTGCCAGTAGTATAGGAGGGGGCGGCGGGGAGCTGTTTTTT. Encoded protein: CASSIGGGGGELFF.

The DNA of the CDR3 is TGTGCCAGCAGAAGCGGGGGGGGACGAAATGAGCAGTTCTTC. Translated, it gives CASRSGGGRNEQFF. The chain joins TRBV6-5 to TRBJ2-1; 10 nucleotides match TRBD2. This CDR3 is 14 amino acids long. CDR1 and CDR2 from the germline V gene are MNHEY and SVGAGI. Losses at the gene ends were 6 bases for V and 7 bases for J; bases not matched to a gene: 6.

V is TRBV6-5 and J is TRBJ2-7, with D tentatively TRBD2 (5 bases). The V and J ends lost 4 bases and 2 bases respectively, with 9 bases between them. The CDR3 sequence is 13 residues long. Germline V gene lookup returns CDR1 MNHEY and CDR2 SVGAGI. The CDR3 DNA is TGTGCCAGCAGTTCGGCGGGCCCCTACGAGCAGTACTTC. Its protein product is CASSSAGPYEQYF.

V usage is TRBV28 and J usage is TRBJ2-5, with 8 bases identical to TRBD1. V shed 6 bases and J 5 bases; nucleotides not matched to a gene: 8. The germline V gene has CDR1 MDHEN and CDR2 SYDVKM. The CDR3 extends over 14 amino acids. The CDR3 bases are TGTGCCAGCAGCAACCCGACAGGGGCTGAGACCCAGTACTTC. Encoded protein: CASSNPTGAETQYF.

J is TRBJ2-3 and V is TRBV6-5; 13 nucleotides agree with TRBD2. The CDR3 sequence is 15 residues long. Germline V gene sequence: CDR1 MNHEY, CDR2 SVGAGI. V was clipped by 6 bases and J by 4 bases; unmatched bases: 4. The CDR3 bases are TGTGCCAGCAGCCTACTAGCGGGGGGGCCAGATACGCAGTATTTT. This translates into CASSLLAGGPDTQYF.

The chain links TRBV7-9 to TRBJ1-1; D gene uncertain. Germline V lookup: CDR1 SEHNR, CDR2 FQNEAQ (reference sequence). There are 16 residues in the CDR3. V shed 5 bases and J shed 0 bases, with 16 bases lying between them. DNA of the CDR3: TGTGCCAGCAGCCCCCCTGCCACAGCTCTGAACACTGAAGCTTTCTTT. It yields the protein CASSPPATALNTEAFF.

The V call is TRBV5-4, the J call TRBJ2-7, with TRBD1 identical over 7 bases. The CDR3 runs to 14 residues. Germline trimming cut 5 bases from V and 3 bases from J; bases unmatched to any gene: 8. Germline CDR1 is SGHNT and CDR2 is YYREEE (reference sequence). CDR3: CASRDRDRYYEQYF. CDR3 nucleotide sequence: TGTGCCAGCAGAGACCGGGACAGATACTACGAGCAGTACTTC. Full variable domain (missing parts from reference TRBV5-4 and TRBJ2-7): ETGVTQSPTHLIKTRGQQVTLRCSSQSGHNTVSWYQQALGQGPQFIFQYYREEENGRGNFPPRFSGLQFPNYSSELNVNALELDDSALYLCASRDRDRYYEQYFGPGTRLTVT.

The CDR3 here is CASSPRTGANTGELFF. The CDR3 DNA is TGTGCCAGCAGCCCGAGGACAGGGGCGAACACCGGGGAGCTGTTTTTT. This chain uses TRBV7-3 with TRBJ2-2; TRBD1 agrees at 9 bases. V shed 5 bases, J shed 0 bases, and the junction held 4 bases outside the gene matches. The CDR3 loop spans 16 amino acids. Germline CDR1 and CDR2: SGHTA and FQGTGA.

This chain joins TRBV28 and TRBJ1-2, with D unresolved. Trimming left V 2 bases short and J 4 bases short, with 14 bases between. Germline lookup yields CDR1 MDHEN and CDR2 SYDVKM. There are 15 residues in the CDR3. The DNA of the CDR3 is TGTGCCAGCAGTTTAGGGCAGGCGACTACCTATGGCTACACCTTC. Its translation is CASSLGQATTYGYTF.

The chain uses TRBV5-1 and TRBJ2-1; the D is unclear. V was cut by 2 bases and J by 2 bases, with 8 bases left in between. The CDR3 totals 14 residues. Germline CDR1 reads SGHRS; CDR2 reads YFSETQ. This CDR3 reads CASSFGLTYNEQFF. Written as DNA, the CDR3 is TGCGCCAGCAGCTTTGGGCTGACCTACAATGAGCAGTTCTTC.

The rearrangement links TRBV7-2 to TRBJ2-5, with D possibly matching TRBD2 (5 bases). The CDR3 loop spans 15 amino acids. Germline values: CDR1 SGHTA, CDR2 FQGNSA. Trimming left V 4 bases short and J 5 bases short, with 17 bases between. CDR3 loop: CASSSGNFGGETQYF. CDR3 nucleotide sequence: TGTGCCAGCAGCTCCGGGAATTTCGGTGGGGAGACCCAGTACTTC.

V is TRBV3-1 (or the pseudogene TRBV3-2) and J is TRBJ2-4, with 13 bases matching TRBD2. The V and J ends lost 4 bases and 3 bases, in that order; junction bases with no gene match: 18. CDR3 length: 21 amino acids. Germline V gives CDR1 LGHDT, CDR2 YNNKEL (reference sequence). Written as DNA, the CDR3 is TGTGCCAGCAGCCCCAGAACAACTAGCGGGGGGGCGGCTTGGGGCAAAAACATTCAGTACTTC. This translates into CASSPRTTSGGAAWGKNIQYF.

The chain has TRBV6-6 and TRBJ2-1, with 10 positions matching TRBD2. The CDR3 is made up of 15 amino acids. The V gene end was trimmed by 4 bases and the J gene end by 6 bases; junction bases not matched to a gene: 6. Germline V gene sequence: CDR1 MNHNY, CDR2 SVGAGI (reference sequence). In DNA, the CDR3 is TGTGCCAGCAGTTTCCTAGCGGGGGTGACCAATGAGCAGTTCTTC. Amino acids: CASSFLAGVTNEQFF.